The subject of this entry is one T cell receptor beta chain. Its target is unknown. This sample was included in a study of cytotoxic CD8 clonotypes in ibrutinib-treated CLL. Findings and caveats of the study: Patients showed higher baseline clonality than age-matched healthy donors, and it tracked circulating CD8+ T-cell counts.

The V and J ends lost 0 bases and 1 base respectively, with 9 bases between them. The CDR3 is 15 amino acids. Germline V CDR1 and CDR2: KGHSH, LQKENI. Only in-frame clones appear in the TCRdb table, and some are missing; sequencing was by immunoSEQ multiplex PCR. The data show some 300,000 clones, around four fifths seen once. V and J are TRBV18 and TRBJ1-1; possibly TRBD1 for D (6 bases). The sample consisted of PBMCs, taken before ibrutinib treatment. The TCR sequence derives from a human donor with chronic lymphocytic leukemia. This CDR3 is CASSPPGHPNTEAFF. The CDR3 region has the DNA TGTGCCAGCTCACCACCGGGACACCCGAACACTGAAGCTTTCTTT.